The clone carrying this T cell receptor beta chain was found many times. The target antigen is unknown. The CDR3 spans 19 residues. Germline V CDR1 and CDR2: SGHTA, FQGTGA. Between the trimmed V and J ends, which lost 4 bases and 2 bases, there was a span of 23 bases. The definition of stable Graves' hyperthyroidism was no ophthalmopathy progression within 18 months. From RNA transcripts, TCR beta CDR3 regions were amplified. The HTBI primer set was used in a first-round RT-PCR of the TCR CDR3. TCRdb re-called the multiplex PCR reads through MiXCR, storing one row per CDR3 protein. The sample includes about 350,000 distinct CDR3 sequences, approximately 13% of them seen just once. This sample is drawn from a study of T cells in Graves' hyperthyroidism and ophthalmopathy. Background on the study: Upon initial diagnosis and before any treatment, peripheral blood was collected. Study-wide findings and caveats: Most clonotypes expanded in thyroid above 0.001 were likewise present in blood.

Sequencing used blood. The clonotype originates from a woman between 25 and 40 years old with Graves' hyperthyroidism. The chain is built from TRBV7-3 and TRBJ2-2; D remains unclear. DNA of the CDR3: TGTGCCAGCAGCTCACCTCCATCGGACCCCTACCTCAACACCGGGGAGCTGTTTTTT. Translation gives CASSSPPSDPYLNTGELFF.